This is a list of T cell receptor beta chains from one sample in a study of cytomegalovirus exposure and HLA in healthy donors. Sequencing was performed with immunoSEQ multiplex PCR; in TCRdb, only in-frame clones are kept and a portion is missing. The sample consists of tens of thousands of clones, over 65% of them appearing once. The sample taken for sequencing was PBMCs. These receptors originate from a man aged 50 to 60 in good health and CMV-seropositive. Both conserved end residues are part of each CDR3.

j_call	cdr3_length	v_call	cdr3_aa
TRBJ1-2	16	TRBV14	CASSQAGTDANYGYTF
TRBJ2-3	18	TRBV14	CASSQDYPWDRSTDTQYF
TRBJ1-1	15	TRBV6-5	CASSNPTGMNTEAFF
TRBJ2-7	15	TRBV11-2	CASSKGWSGGLEQYF
TRBJ1-1	14	TRBV6-5	CASSYSSQLPGAFF
TRBJ2-5	13	TRBV6-5	CASRPLGWETQYF
TRBJ2-7	15	TRBV27	CASSLSPSGRYEQYF
TRBJ2-7	13	TRBV7-3	CASSAGNSYEQYF
TRBJ2-1	16	TRBV6-5	CASSYSTGTGKDEQFF
TRBJ2-3	14	TRBV2	CASSESSNTDTQYF
TRBJ2-7	15	TRBV30	CAWRLAGGTAYEQYF
TRBJ2-5	15	TRBV19	CASSIEATGGETQYF
TRBJ2-5	13	TRBV18	CASSPPTSWTQYF
TRBJ2-6	20	TRBV23-1	CASSHSGGGRVNSGANVLTF
TRBJ1-2	12	TRBV9	CASSVGNSGYTF
NA	14	TRBV7-9	CASSKTSGSYEQYF
TRBJ1-1	14	TRBV6-5	CASSYSRGNTEAFF
TRBJ2-3	19	TRBV9	CASSLQGLAGPWRPDTQYF
TRBJ2-7	15	TRBV5-1	CASSWGLAGSYEQYF
TRBJ1-1	14	TRBV7-3	CASSLGTSGEVAFF
TRBJ2-3	14	TRBV6-6	CASSYAGAADTQYF
TRBJ1-4	17	TRBV7-6	CASSSSTVGGLSTKLFF
TRBJ2-4	16	TRBV6-6	CASSYGLAGDINSQYF